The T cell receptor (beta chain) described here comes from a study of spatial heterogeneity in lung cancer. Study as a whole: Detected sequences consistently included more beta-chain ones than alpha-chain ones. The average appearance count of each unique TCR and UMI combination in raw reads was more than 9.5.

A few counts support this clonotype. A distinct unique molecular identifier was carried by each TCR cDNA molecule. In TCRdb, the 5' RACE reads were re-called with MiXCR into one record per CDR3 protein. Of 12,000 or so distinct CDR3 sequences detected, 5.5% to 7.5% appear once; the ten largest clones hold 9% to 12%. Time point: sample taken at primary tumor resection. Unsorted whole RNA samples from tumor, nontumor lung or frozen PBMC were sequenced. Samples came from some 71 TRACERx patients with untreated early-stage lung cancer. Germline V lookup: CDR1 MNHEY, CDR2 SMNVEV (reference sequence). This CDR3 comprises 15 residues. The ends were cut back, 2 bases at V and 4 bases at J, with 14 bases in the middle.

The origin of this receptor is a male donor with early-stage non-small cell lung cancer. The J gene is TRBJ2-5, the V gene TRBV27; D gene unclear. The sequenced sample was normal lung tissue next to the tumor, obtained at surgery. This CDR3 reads CASSLQETRRETQYF. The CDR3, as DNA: TGTGCCAGCAGTTTACAAGAGACGCGGCGAGAGACCCAGTACTTC.